This T cell receptor (beta chain) derives from a study of blood T cell repertoires in COVID-19 (TCRdb year 2020). Describing the broader study: Samples from collaborators originated in the United States, Italy and Spain and spanned both the acute and convalescent phases of COVID-19. The prospective study material was composed of cDNA or gDNA derived from T cells, B-cell-depleted T cells, or PBMCs. Deeply sampled blood TCRbeta repertoires from subjects exposed to, actively infected with, or recovered from COVID-19 were included in the dataset. The repertoires were released in a freely available public database intended as a resource for research on the immune response to SARS-CoV-2. Samples were obtained from the ongoing ImmuneRACE study (first 160 participants) and from 1,254 subjects provided by 6 global collaborators. A de-identified subject ID, COVID-19 status, age in years and sex were almost always included in the sample metadata. Where available, HLA class I and class II types were obtained from metadata supplied by the sample provider rather than from assay-based typing. Paper-wide results and their limitations: The quantity of clinical and demographic metadata differed by source and by participant and was supplied without curation.

TCRbeta CDR3 regions were amplified from genomic DNA using the immunoSEQ Assay, a bias-controlled multiplex PCR. For the original study's pipeline: The number of nucleated cells in each sample was estimated from the amplification of reference gene primers within the assay. To quantify the absolute abundance of each unique TCRbeta CDR3 rearrangement, sequence reads were collapsed and filtered. Productive Simpson clonality was computed per sample as the square root of Simpson's diversity index over productive rearrangements. TCRdb provides this immuneACCESS table in a form limited to in-frame rearrangements. Some clones are lacking; in checked studies, under half of them reflect an unresolved V gene, and why the rest are absent is not known. D and trimming were read from the DNA, whereas the V and J calls and clone size are those reported in that table. The sample table lists 300,000 to 450,000 clones, 88% of them with a count of one. 1.2% of the sample rests with the top ten.

Participants in the prospective study were aged roughly 18 to 89 years, lived in about two dozen United States geographic areas, and enrolled through a virtual design. In the prospective study, cohorts were assigned on the basis of participant-reported clinical history obtained from a screening survey and a study questionnaire. ImmuneRACE Cohort 3 recovered participants were defined by two consecutive negative NP/OP PCR tests, healthcare professional clearance, or symptom resolution. In the prospective study, whole blood, serum and a nasopharyngeal or oropharyngeal swab were collected from each participant by mobile phlebotomists. Additional blood draws and questionnaires over a roughly two-month period could optionally be provided by prospective study participants. Prospective study blood samples were shipped either frozen or at room temperature before DNA extraction. About this clone itself: Its antigen has not been determined. No base-level quality is on record; no much larger clone is a single base apart.

The clonotype was recovered from a woman aged 18-30 years who had recovered from COVID-19. The specimen was PBMCs or T cells enriched from blood (not recorded which).

The CDR3 corresponds to CASSLVGGLAGTDTQYF. The DNA sequence is TGTGCCAGCAGCTTAGTGGGGGGGCTAGCGGGCACAGATACGCAGTATTTT. The sequence is built from TRBV11-2 and TRBJ2-3; the D gene is possibly TRBD2, with 7 bases matching. V is pared back by 1 base and J by 1 base, with 15 bases lying between the germline termini. Measured from the cysteine to the phenylalanine, the CDR3 is 17 residues long. Only the CDR3 DNA is retained, 51 bases long and in frame from the first base. Per the germline V gene, SGHAT is the CDR1 and FQNNGV is the CDR2.